The source of this TCR beta chain is a study of type 1 regulatory T cells. TCRdb independently ran MiXCR on the reads; one entry per CDR3 protein. The table lists approximately 97,000 distinct CDR3 sequences, roughly 31% of them singletons. Notes on this clonotype: An end of the junction differs from the germline gene, which may be a read error.

CDR3 length: 12 residues. The germline V gene has CDR1 DFQATT and CDR2 SNEGSKA (reference sequence). The sequenced material came from CD4+ T cells, either the whole sample or a sorted fraction (not recorded which). The chain links TRBV20-1 to TRBJ1-1; D is unclear. This clonotype was obtained from a human donor in good health. CDR3 loop: CSTRDSLRSTFF. Written as DNA, the CDR3 is TGCAGTACTAGAGATAGCCTCCGGTCTACTTTCTTT.